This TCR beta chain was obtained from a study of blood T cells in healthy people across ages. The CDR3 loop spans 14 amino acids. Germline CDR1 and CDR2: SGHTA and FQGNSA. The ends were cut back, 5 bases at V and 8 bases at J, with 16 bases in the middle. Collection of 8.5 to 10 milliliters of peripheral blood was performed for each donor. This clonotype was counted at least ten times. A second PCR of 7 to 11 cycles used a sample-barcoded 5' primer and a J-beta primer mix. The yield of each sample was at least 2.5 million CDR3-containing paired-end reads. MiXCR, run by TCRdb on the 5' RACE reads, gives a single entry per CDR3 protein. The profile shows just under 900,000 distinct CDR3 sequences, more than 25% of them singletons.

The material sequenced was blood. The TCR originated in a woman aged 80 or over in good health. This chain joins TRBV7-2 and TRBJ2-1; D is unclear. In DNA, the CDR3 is TGTGCCAGCAGCGCGCTAGGGTCTTTATATGAGCAGTTCTTC. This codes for CASSALGSLYEQFF.